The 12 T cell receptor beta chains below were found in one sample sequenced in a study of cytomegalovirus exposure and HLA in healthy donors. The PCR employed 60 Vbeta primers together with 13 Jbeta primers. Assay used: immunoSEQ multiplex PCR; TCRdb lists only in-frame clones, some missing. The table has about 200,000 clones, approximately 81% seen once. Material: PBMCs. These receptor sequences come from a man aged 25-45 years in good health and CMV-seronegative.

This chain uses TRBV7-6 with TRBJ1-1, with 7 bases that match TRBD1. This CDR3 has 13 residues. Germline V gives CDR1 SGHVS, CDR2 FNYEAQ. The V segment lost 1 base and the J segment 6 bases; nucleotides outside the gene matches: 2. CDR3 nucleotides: TGTGCCAGCAGCTTAGGTGGACAGGCTGAAGCTTTCTTT. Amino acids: CASSLGGQAEAFF.

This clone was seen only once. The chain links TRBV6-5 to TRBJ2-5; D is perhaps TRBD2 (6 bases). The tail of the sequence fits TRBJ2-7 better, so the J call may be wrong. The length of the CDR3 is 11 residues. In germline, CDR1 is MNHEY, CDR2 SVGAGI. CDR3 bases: TGTGCCAGCAGCGGAGGGCTCGAGCAGTACTTC. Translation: CASSGGLEQYF.

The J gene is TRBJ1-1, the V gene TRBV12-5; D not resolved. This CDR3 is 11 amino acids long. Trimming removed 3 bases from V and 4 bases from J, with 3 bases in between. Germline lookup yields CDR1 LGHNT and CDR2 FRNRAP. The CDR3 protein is CASGFGTEAFF. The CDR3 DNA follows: TGTGCTAGTGGTTTCGGCACTGAAGCTTTCTTT. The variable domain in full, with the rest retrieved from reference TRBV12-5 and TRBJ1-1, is DARVTQTPRHKVTEMGQEVTMRCQPILGHNTVFWYRQTMMQGLELLAYFRNRAPLDDSGMPKDRFSAEMPDATLATLKIQPSEPRDSAVYFCASGFGTEAFFGQGTRLTVV.

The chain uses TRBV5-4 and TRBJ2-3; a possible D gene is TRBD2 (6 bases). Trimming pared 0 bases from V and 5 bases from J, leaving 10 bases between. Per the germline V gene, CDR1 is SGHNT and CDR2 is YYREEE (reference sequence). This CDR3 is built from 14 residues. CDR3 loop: CASSLARRGDTQYF. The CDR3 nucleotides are TGTGCCAGCAGCTTGGCGCGGAGGGGAGATACGCAGTATTTT.

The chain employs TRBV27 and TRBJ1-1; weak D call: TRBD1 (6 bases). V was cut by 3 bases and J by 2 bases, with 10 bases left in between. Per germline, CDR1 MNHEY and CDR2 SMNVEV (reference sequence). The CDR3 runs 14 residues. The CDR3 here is CASSFAGGNTEAFF. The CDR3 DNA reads TGTGCCAGCAGTTTCGCGGGGGGCAACACTGAAGCTTTCTTT.

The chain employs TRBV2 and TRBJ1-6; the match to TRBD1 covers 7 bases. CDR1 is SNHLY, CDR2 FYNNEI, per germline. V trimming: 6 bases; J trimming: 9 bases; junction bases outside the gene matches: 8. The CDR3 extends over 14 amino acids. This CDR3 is CASSDRAPSSPLHF. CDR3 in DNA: TGTGCCAGCAGCGACAGGGCCCCCTCTTCACCCCTCCACTTT.

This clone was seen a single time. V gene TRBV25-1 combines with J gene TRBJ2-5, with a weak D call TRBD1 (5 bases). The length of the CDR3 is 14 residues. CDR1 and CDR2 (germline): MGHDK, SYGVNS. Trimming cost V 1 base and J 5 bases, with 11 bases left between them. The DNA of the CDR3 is TGTGCCAGCAGTGAATGGAAGGGGCGGGAGACCCAGTACTTC. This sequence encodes CASSEWKGRETQYF.

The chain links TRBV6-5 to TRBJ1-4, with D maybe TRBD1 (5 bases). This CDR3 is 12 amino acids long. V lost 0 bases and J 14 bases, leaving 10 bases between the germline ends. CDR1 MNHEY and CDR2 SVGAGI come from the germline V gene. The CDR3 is CASSYSGAFLFF. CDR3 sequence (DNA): TGTGCCAGCAGTTACTCAGGGGCCTTCCTGTTTTTT.

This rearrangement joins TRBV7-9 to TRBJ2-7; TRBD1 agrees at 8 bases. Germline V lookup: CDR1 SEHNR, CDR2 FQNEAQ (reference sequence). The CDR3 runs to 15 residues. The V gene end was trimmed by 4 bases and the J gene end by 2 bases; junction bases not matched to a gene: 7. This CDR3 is CASSSDRATPYEQYF. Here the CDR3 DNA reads TGTGCCAGCAGCTCGGACAGGGCGACTCCCTACGAGCAGTACTTC.

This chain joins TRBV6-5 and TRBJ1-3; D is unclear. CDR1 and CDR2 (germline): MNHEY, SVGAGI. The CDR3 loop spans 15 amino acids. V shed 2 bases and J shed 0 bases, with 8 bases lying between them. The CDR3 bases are TGTGCCAGCAGTTACGTACAAAGCTCTGGAAACACCATATATTTT. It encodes CASSYVQSSGNTIYF.

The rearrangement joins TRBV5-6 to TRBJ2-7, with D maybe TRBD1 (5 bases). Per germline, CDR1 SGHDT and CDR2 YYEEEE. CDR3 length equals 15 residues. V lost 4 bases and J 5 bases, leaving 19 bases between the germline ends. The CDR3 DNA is TGTGCCAGCAGCCCAACAAACCAGACAGAAAACGAGCAGTACTTC. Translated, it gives CASSPTNQTENEQYF.

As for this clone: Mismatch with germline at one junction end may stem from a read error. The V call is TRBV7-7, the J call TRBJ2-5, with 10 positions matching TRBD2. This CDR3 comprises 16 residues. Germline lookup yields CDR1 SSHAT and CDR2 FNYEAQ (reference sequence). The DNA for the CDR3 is TGTGCTAGCAGCTCCTCCACTAGCGGGGCCCAAGAGACCCAGTACTTC. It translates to CASSSSTSGAQETQYF. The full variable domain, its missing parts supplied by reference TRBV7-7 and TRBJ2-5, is GAGVSQSPRYKVTKRGQDVTLRCDPISSHATLYWYQQALGQGPEFLTYFNYEAQPDKSGLPSDRFSAERPEGSISTLTIQRTEQRDSAMYRCASSSSTSGAQETQYFGPGTRLLVL.